A selection of T cell receptor beta chains follows, all from one sample in a study of cytomegalovirus exposure and HLA in healthy donors. Some clones are missing from TCRdb's copy, which holds only in-frame ones; the method was immunoSEQ multiplex PCR. This table has some 140,000 clones, less than 80% appearing once. The sample taken for sequencing was PBMCs. The receptors come from a man aged 45-60 years in good health and CMV-seropositive. Each CDR3 is given with its conserved first and last residue. Each record gives: J gene, V gene, CDR3 protein.

J gene: TRBJ2-3
V gene: TRBV7-3
CDR3 protein: CASSRDRSTDTQYF

J gene: TRBJ2-1
V gene: TRBV7-2
CDR3 protein: CASSFRRAGEQFF

J gene: TRBJ1-5
V gene: TRBV7-9
CDR3 protein: CASSFGQGPYSNQPQHF

J gene: TRBJ1-1
V gene: TRBV7-2
CDR3 protein: CASSIKGERTEAFF

J gene: TRBJ1-5
V gene: TRBV5-1
CDR3 protein: CASSIVTAYSNQPQHF

J gene: TRBJ2-5
V gene: TRBV5-5
CDR3 protein: CASRIGVGETQYF

J gene: TRBJ2-2
V gene: TRBV5-1
CDR3 protein: CASSKRGADTGELFF

J gene: TRBJ1-6
V gene: TRBV6-1
CDR3 protein: CASSRQGDNSPLHF

J gene: TRBJ2-3
V gene: TRBV5-1
CDR3 protein: CASRSQVSTDTQYF

J gene: TRBJ2-2
V gene: TRBV5-1
CDR3 protein: CASSPQGIGELFF

J gene: -
V gene: TRBV5-6
CDR3 protein: CASLRTGATYEQYF

J gene: TRBJ1-1
V gene: TRBV9
CDR3 protein: CASSPLTGGAEAFF

J gene: TRBJ1-5
V gene: TRBV7-6
CDR3 protein: CASSLGGEGEPQHF

J gene: TRBJ2-2
V gene: TRBV9
CDR3 protein: CASSVGPGGTGELFF

J gene: TRBJ1-2
V gene: TRBV5-5
CDR3 protein: CASSAQGASGYGYTF

J gene: TRBJ1-1
V gene: TRBV4-2
CDR3 protein: CASRTGQETEAFF

J gene: TRBJ1-1
V gene: TRBV29-1
CDR3 protein: CSVDRGANTEAFF

J gene: TRBJ1-2
V gene: TRBV19
CDR3 protein: CASSTPGQGPDGYTF

J gene: TRBJ1-1
V gene: TRBV9
CDR3 protein: CASSTHSGTSNTEAFF

J gene: TRBJ1-5
V gene: TRBV27
CDR3 protein: CASSLGPGRQPQHF

J gene: TRBJ1-4
V gene: TRBV7-9
CDR3 protein: CASGRSEKLFF

J gene: TRBJ2-1
V gene: TRBV7-9
CDR3 protein: CASSLYESPYNEQFF

J gene: TRBJ2-4
V gene: TRBV2
CDR3 protein: CASSDQLAGGPLAKNIQYF

J gene: TRBJ1-5
V gene: TRBV27
CDR3 protein: CASSLWGPQPQHF

J gene: TRBJ2-3
V gene: TRBV11-2
CDR3 protein: CASSLAPSGRSTDTQYF

J gene: TRBJ2-7
V gene: TRBV7-9
CDR3 protein: CASSPRAGGRNEQYF

J gene: TRBJ1-2
V gene: TRBV4-2
CDR3 protein: CASSHWGTVDYGYTF

J gene: TRBJ1-5
V gene: TRBV12-5
CDR3 protein: CASGFGTAKDFLNQPQHF

J gene: TRBJ2-7
V gene: TRBV5-1
CDR3 protein: CASSGTSTPYEQYF

J gene: TRBJ2-5
V gene: TRBV29-1
CDR3 protein: CSGTGGRKTQYF

J gene: TRBJ1-2
V gene: TRBV5-5
CDR3 protein: CASSPDRGWYGYTF

J gene: TRBJ2-1
V gene: TRBV5-4
CDR3 protein: CASSLKVLSSYNEQFF

J gene: TRBJ1-1
V gene: TRBV18
CDR3 protein: CASSTTPMAGNTEAFF

J gene: TRBJ1-5
V gene: TRBV5-6
CDR3 protein: CASSFLGAGNQPQHF

J gene: TRBJ1-2
V gene: TRBV14
CDR3 protein: CASSQGLATSYGYTF

J gene: TRBJ2-3
V gene: TRBV9
CDR3 protein: CASSVGIGGLAGGPTDTQYF

J gene: TRBJ1-6
V gene: TRBV2
CDR3 protein: CASNLRRQGSPLHF

J gene: TRBJ1-2
V gene: TRBV10-3
CDR3 protein: CAISAFGTGASDGYTF

J gene: TRBJ1-4
V gene: TRBV4-1
CDR3 protein: CASSQVTAPNEKLFF

J gene: TRBJ1-1
V gene: TRBV29-1
CDR3 protein: CSAQTQDRFGGTEAFF

J gene: TRBJ1-1
V gene: TRBV14
CDR3 protein: CASSQPGMNTEAFF

J gene: TRBJ2-5
V gene: TRBV11-2
CDR3 protein: CASSLGQPQETQYF

J gene: TRBJ2-1
V gene: TRBV7-9
CDR3 protein: CASSLGQHNEQFF

J gene: TRBJ1-2
V gene: TRBV5-6
CDR3 protein: CASSLGQSNYGYTF

J gene: TRBJ1-2
V gene: TRBV7-9
CDR3 protein: CSSSLESDYGYTF

J gene: TRBJ2-5
V gene: TRBV19
CDR3 protein: CASSGSSGRSETQYF

J gene: TRBJ2-7
V gene: TRBV6-1
CDR3 protein: CASSENFGTGNYEQYF

J gene: TRBJ2-2
V gene: TRBV29-1
CDR3 protein: CSVPPRGTGELFF

J gene: TRBJ1-2
V gene: TRBV5-5
CDR3 protein: CASSLSPSSNYGYTF

J gene: TRBJ1-1
V gene: TRBV19
CDR3 protein: CASGGTAYTEAFF

J gene: TRBJ1-5
V gene: TRBV29-1
CDR3 protein: CSVGRHGQPQHF

J gene: TRBJ2-7
V gene: TRBV11-2
CDR3 protein: CASSTIIRTYEQYF

J gene: TRBJ1-3
V gene: TRBV2
CDR3 protein: CASSATGSGNTIYF

J gene: TRBJ1-1
V gene: TRBV11-3
CDR3 protein: CASRDNRGSMNTEAFF

J gene: TRBJ1-2
V gene: TRBV6-5
CDR3 protein: CASNQQGNHYGYTF

J gene: TRBJ2-5
V gene: TRBV7-8
CDR3 protein: CASSFGRGRETQYF

J gene: TRBJ2-3
V gene: TRBV10-1
CDR3 protein: CASSRGQGSTDTQYF

J gene: TRBJ1-1
V gene: TRBV10-1
CDR3 protein: CASSAEDRGYYTEAFF

J gene: TRBJ2-1
V gene: TRBV5-1
CDR3 protein: CASQFGRDQFF